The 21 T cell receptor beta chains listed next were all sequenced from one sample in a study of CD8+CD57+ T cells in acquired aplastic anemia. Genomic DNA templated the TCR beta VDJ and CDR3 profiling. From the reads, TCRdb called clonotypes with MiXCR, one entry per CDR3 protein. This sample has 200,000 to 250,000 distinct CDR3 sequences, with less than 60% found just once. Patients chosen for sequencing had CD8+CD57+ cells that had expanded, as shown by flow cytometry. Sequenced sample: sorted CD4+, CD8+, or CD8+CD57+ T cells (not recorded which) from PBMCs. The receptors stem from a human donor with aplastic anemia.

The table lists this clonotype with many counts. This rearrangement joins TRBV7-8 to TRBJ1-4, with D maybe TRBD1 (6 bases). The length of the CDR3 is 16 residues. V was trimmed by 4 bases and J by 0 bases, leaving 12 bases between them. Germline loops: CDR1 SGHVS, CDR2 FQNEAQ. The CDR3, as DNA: TGTGCCAGCAGCTCGGACAGCGTTGCAACTAATGAAAAACTGTTTTTT. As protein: CASSSDSVATNEKLFF.

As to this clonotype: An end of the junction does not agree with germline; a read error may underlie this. The CDR3 reads CASGQTQYF. The CDR3 bases are TGTGCCAGTGGACAGACGCAGTACTTC. This chain connects TRBV19 to TRBJ2-5; TRBD1 is a possible D gene (6 bases). The CDR3 extends over 9 amino acids. Germline V lookup: CDR1 LNHDA, CDR2 SQIVND (reference sequence).

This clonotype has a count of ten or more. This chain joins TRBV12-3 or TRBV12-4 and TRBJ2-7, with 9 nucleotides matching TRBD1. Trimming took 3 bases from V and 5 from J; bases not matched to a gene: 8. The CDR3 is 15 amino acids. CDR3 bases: TGTGCCAGCAGTTTTGGGACAGGGAAGGGAAACGAGCAGTACTTC. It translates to CASSFGTGKGNEQYF.

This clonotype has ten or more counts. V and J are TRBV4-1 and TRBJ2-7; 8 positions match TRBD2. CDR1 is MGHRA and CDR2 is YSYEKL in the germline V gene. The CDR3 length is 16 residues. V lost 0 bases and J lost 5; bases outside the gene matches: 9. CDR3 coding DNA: TGCGCCAGCAGCCAAGAAGGAACGGGGGGGTCGCACGAGCAGTACTTC. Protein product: CASSQEGTGGSHEQYF.

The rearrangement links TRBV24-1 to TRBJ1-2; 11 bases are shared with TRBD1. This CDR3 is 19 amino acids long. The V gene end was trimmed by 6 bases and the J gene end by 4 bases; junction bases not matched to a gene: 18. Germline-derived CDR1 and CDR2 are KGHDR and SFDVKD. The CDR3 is CATSQTRGDRGTQAYGYTF. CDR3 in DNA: TGTGCCACCAGTCAAACACGGGGGGACAGGGGGACACAGGCCTATGGCTACACCTTC.

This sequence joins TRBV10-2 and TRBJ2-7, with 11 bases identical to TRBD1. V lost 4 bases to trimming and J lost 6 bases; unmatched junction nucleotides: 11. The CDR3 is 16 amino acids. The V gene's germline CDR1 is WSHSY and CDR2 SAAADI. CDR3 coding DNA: TGCGCCAGCAGTGCGATCCCGGGACAGGGGGGCGTCGAGCAGTACTTC. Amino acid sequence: CASSAIPGQGGVEQYF.

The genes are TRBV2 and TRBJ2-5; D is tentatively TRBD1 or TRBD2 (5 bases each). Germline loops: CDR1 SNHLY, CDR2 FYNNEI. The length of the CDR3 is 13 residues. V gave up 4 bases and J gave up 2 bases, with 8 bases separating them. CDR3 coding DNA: TGTGCCAGCAGTGGGGACCTACAAGAGACCCAGTACTTC. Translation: CASSGDLQETQYF.

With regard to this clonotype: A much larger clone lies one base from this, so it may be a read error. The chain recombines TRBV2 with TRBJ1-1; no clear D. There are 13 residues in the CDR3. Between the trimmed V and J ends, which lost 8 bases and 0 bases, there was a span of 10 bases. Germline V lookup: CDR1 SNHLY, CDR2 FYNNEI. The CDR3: CASGSPVNTEAFF. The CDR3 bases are TGTGCCAGCGGCTCCCCGGTGAACACTGAAGCTTTCTTT.

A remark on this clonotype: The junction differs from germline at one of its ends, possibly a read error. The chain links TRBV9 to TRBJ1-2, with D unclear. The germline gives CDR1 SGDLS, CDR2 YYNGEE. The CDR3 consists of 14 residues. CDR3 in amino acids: CASSVGSTGNGYTF. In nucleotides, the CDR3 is TGTGCCAGCAGCGTAGGATCCACGGGGAATGGTTACACCTTC.

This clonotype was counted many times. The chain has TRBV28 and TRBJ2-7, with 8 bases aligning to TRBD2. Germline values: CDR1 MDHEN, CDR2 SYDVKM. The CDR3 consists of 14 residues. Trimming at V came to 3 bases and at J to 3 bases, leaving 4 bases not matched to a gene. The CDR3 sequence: CASSFGTSSYEQYF. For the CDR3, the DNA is TGTGCCAGCAGTTTCGGGACTAGTAGCTACGAGCAGTACTTC.

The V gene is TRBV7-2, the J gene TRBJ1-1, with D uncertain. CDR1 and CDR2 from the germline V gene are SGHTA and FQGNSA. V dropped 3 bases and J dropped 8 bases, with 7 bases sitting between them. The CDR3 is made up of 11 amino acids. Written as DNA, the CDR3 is TGTGCCAGCAGCTTTGGAGTCGAAGCTTTCTTT. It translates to CASSFGVEAFF.

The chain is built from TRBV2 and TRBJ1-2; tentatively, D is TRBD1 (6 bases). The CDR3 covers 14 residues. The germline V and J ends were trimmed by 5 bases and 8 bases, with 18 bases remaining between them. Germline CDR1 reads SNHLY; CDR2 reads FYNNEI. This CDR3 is CASSYSRTDEGYTF. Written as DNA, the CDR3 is TGTGCCAGCAGTTATTCACGGACAGATGAGGGCTACACCTTC.

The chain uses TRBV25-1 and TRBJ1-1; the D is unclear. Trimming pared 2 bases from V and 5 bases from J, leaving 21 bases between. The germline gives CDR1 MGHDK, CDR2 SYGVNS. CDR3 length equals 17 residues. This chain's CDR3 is CASSEGLWEGSRTEAFF. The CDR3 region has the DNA TGTGCCAGCAGTGAAGGGCTCTGGGAGGGATCGAGAACTGAAGCTTTCTTT. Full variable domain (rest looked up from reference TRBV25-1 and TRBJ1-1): EADIYQTPRYLVIGTGKKITLECSQTMGHDKMYWYQQDPGMELHLIHYSYGVNSTEKGDLSSESTVSRIRTEHFPLTLESARPSHTSQYLCASSEGLWEGSRTEAFFGQGTRLTVV.

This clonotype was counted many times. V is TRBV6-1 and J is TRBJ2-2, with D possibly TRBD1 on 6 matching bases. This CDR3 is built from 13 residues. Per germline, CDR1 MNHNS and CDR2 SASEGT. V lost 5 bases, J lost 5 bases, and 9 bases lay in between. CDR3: CASSLTGTGELFF. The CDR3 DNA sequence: TGTGCCAGCAGTCTAACAGGGACCGGGGAGCTGTTTTTT.

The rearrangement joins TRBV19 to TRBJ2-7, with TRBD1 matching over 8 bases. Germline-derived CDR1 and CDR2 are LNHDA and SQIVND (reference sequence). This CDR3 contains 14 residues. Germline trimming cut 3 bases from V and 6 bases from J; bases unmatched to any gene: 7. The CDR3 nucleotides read TGTGCCAGTAGTATCAAGGACAGGGCGTCCGAGCAGTACGTC. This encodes CASSIKDRASEQYV.

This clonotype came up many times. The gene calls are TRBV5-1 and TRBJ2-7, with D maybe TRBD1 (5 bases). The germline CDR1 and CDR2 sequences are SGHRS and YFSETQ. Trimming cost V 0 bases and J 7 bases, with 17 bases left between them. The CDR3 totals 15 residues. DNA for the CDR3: TGCGCCAGCAGCTTGGAGCCCGGACAACCTAAGGAGCAGTACTTC. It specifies CASSLEPGQPKEQYF.

The CDR3: CASSLPTGNTEAFF. The CDR3 nucleotides read TGTGCCAGCAGCTTGCCTACAGGGAACACTGAAGCTTTCTTT. The V gene is TRBV7-2, the J gene TRBJ1-1; D might be TRBD1 (5 bases). CDR3 length equals 14 residues. V was shortened by 3 bases and J by 1 base, with 9 bases between the two germline ends. The V gene's germline CDR1 is SGHTA and CDR2 FQGNSA.

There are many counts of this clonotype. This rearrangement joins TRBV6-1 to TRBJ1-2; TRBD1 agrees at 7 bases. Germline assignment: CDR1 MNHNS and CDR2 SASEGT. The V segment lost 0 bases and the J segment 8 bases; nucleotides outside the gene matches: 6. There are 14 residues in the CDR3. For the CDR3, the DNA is TGTGCCAGCAGTGAAGCAGGCAGGGGGAAGGGCTACACCTTC. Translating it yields CASSEAGRGKGYTF.

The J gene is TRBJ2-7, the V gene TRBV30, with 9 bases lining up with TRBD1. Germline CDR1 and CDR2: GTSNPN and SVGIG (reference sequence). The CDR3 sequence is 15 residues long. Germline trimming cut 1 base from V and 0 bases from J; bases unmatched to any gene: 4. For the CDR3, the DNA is TGTGCCTGGAGTGGCGGGACAGGGCCCTCCTACGAGCAGTACTTC. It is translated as CAWSGGTGPSYEQYF.

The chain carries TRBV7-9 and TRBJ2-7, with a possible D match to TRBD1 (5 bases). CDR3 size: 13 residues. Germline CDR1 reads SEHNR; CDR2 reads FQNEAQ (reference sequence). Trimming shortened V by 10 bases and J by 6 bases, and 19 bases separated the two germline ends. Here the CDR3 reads CATRRVWGSEQYF. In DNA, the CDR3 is TGTGCCACACGCAGGGTGTGGGGTTCCGAGCAGTACTTC. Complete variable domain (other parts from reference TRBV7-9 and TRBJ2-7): DTGVSQNPRHKITKRGQNVTFRCDPISEHNRLYWYRQTLGQGPEFLTYFQNEAQLEKSRLLSDRFSAERPKGSFSTLEIQRTEQGDSAMYLCATRRVWGSEQYFGPGTRLTVT.

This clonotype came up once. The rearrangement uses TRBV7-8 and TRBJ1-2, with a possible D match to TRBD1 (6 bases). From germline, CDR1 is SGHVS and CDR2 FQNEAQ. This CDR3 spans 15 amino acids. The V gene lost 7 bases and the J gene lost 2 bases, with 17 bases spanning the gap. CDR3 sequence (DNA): TGTGCCAGCACCGGAGAAGGGCAGGGGAACTATGGCTACACCTTC. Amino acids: CASTGEGQGNYGYTF.